The entry below gives a single T cell receptor (beta chain) sequence along with its context. The data originate from a study of beta chain features in type 1 diabetes. CD4+ naive, central memory, regulatory and stem cell-like memory subsets were isolated by sorting on CD45RO/CCR7/CD25/CD127/CD95/CD27. Reverse transcription of all isolated RNA meant that expressed TCRB transcripts were sequenced. TCRdb's copy holds only in-frame clones and misses some; the assay was immunoSEQ multiplex PCR. The sample has some 150,000 clones, approximately 52% seen once. CDR1 SEHNR and CDR2 FQNEAQ come from the germline V gene (reference sequence). Germline trimming cut 0 bases from V and 2 bases from J; bases unmatched to any gene: 4. This CDR3 region has 15 residues.

The chain uses TRBV7-9 and TRBJ2-7; 7 positions match TRBD1. The sample consisted of Tregs from blood. This clonotype was obtained from a man aged 18 to 29 in good health. For the CDR3, the DNA is TGTGCCAGCAGCTTAGCCCGGGACAGCCCCTACGAGCAGTACTTC. Amino acids: CASSLARDSPYEQYF.